These 28 T cell receptor delta chains were sequenced from one sample in a study of γδ T cells in repeated Plasmodium falciparum infection. TCRdb called clones from the multiplex PCR reads again using CATT. The data hold over 45,000 delta-chain clones, with 1.6% observed a single time. Vgamma9/Vdelta2+ and Vdelta2-negative gammadelta T cells were flow-sorted from PBMC for bulk sequencing. Sequences were obtained from gamma-delta T cells from blood. The receptors were gathered from a pool of human donors (malaria-infected and uninfected, not separated).

A word on this clone: This is likely an artifact of a read error, given a far larger clone one base away. The same CDR3 is also encoded by other DNA sequences in this sample. The chain has TRDV2 and TRDJ1; 10 nucleotides agree with TRDD3. TCRdb is silent on the J gene; assignment here came from matching the DNA to germline. CDR1 is GEAIGNYY, CDR2 EKD, per germline. The CDR3 has 16 amino acids. The CDR3 bases are TGTGCCTGCGACACCGGGGGGATACGACACACCGATAAACTCATCTTT. As protein: CACDTGGIRHTDKLIF.

Remarks on this clone: This DNA's translation and the protein TCRdb lists, from a much larger clone, do not match at residue 7, likely due to a read error; the protein shown is translated from the DNA. The chain combines TRDV1 with TRDJ1, with D tentatively TRDD3 (7 bases). The J gene, missing from TCRdb, was assigned here through DNA to germline matching. The CDR3 has 19 amino acids. Trimming took 5 bases from V and 2 from J, leaving 27 bases between them. Germline CDR1 reads TSWWSYY; CDR2 reads QGS. DNA of the CDR3: TGTGCTCTTGGGAACTGTGTCCTACAGATACCGGGGGATACCGATAAACTCATCTTT. Its translation: CALGNCVLQIPGDTDKLIF.

This clone turned up a few times. It is likely a read error: a sequence one base away is far more abundant. Other DNA sequences within the sample encode an identical CDR3. The rearrangement uses TRDV1 and TRDJ1, with TRDD2 identical over 8 bases. V was pared by 1 base and J by 5 bases, with 21 bases of the junction left unmatched. Germline CDR1 TSWWSYY, CDR2 QGS. This CDR3 contains 20 residues. CDR3 loop: CALGEPPPFLFGHSPDKLIF. CDR3 nucleotide sequence: TGTGCTCTTGGGGAACCCCCCCCCTTCCTATTCGGTCATTCCCCTGATAAACTCATCTTT.

This clone was detected many times. A far larger clone is just one base off, so this is likely a read error. The sample contains more than one DNA sequence encoding this CDR3. This rearrangement joins TRDV1 to TRDJ1, with 13 bases aligning to TRDD3. The germline V gene encodes CDR1 TSWWSYY and CDR2 QGS. The CDR3 spans 19 residues. This chain's CDR3 is CALNHKANWGIRPTDKLIF. The CDR3 DNA sequence: TGTGCTCTCAATCACAAGGCAAACTGGGGGATACGGCCCACCGATAAGCTCATCTTT.

This clone was counted a few times. A far larger clone is just one base off, so this is likely a read error. Other DNA sequences within the sample encode an identical CDR3. DNA for the CDR3: TGTGCCTGTGACACTCTTACTGGGGGATACCCCGATAAACTCATCTTT. It codes for CACDTLTGGYPDKLIF. The chain uses TRDV2 and TRDJ1; 12 nucleotides align to TRDD3. As TCRdb names no J gene, one was assigned here on the basis of a DNA match to germline. The CDR3 is 16 residues long. The V gene end was trimmed by 1 base and the J gene end by 3 bases; junction bases not matched to a gene: 5. Germline V gene data show CDR1 as GEAIGNYY and CDR2 as EKD.

A note on this clone: For this DNA, TCRdb reports the protein of a much larger clone, which diverges at residue 16, most likely from a read error; the protein presented here is translated directly from the DNA. The V call is TRDV2, the J call TRDJ1; 8 bases map to TRDD3. Germline CDR1 reads GEAIGNYY; CDR2 reads EKD. CDR3 size: 19 residues. CDR3 residues: CACDNLRILGVAYTDRLIF. The CDR3 DNA sequence: TGTGCCTGTGATAACCTCCGAATACTGGGGGTAGCGTACACCGATAGACTCATCTTT.

The chain joins TRDV1 to TRDJ1, with 8 positions matching TRDD3. Here the J gene was assigned by germline matching of the DNA, as TCRdb has none. CDR1 and CDR2 from the germline V gene are TSWWSYY and QGS. CDR3 length: 20 residues. V lost 2 bases to trimming and J lost 1 base; unmatched junction nucleotides: 18. The CDR3 loop reads CALGESCQYWGSTSTDKLIF. CDR3 sequence (DNA): TGTGCTCTTGGGGAATCTTGCCAGTACTGGGGGTCCACTAGCACCGATAAACTCATCTTT.

In its sample, this clone was seen a few times. A far bigger clonotype differs at one base, so this is likely a read error. Additional DNA sequences in this sample encode the identical CDR3. This chain links TRDV1 with TRDJ1, with D perhaps matching TRDD3 (6 bases). Here the J gene came from matching the DNA to germline, since TCRdb omits it. The CDR3 runs 18 residues. Germline V lookup: CDR1 TSWWSYY, CDR2 QGS. CDR3 sequence: CALGETSPSLGPPDKLIF. The CDR3 DNA reads as TGCGCTCTTGGGGAAACGAGCCCTTCGCTGGGGCCCCCCGATAAACTCATCTTT.

As to this clone: The protein that TCRdb holds for this DNA derives from a much larger clone and differs from the translated DNA at residue 16, which likely indicates a read error; the protein shown here is translated from the DNA. The CDR3 bases are TGTGCTCTTGGGGAACTAGTCGTTCCTTCGCTGGGGGATTCGGATAGACTCATCTTT. Its protein is CALGELVVPSLGDSDRLIF. The chain links TRDV1 to TRDJ1; 9 bases line up with TRDD3. No J gene is reported in TCRdb; it was inferred here by comparing the DNA with germline. The germline V gene has CDR1 TSWWSYY and CDR2 QGS. The CDR3 totals 19 residues.

This clone has a handful of counts. TCRdb assigns this DNA the protein of a much larger clone, which departs from its translation at residue 5; this likely reflects a read error, and the protein shown comes from translating the DNA. J is TRDJ1 and V is TRDV1; D is perhaps TRDD2 (6 bases). The J gene comes from matching the DNA to germline here; TCRdb lacks it. Germline CDR1 TSWWSYY, CDR2 QGS. The CDR3 loop spans 19 amino acids. V was trimmed by 4 bases and J by 0 bases, leaving 24 bases between them. CDR3 sequence: CALGGLAFPYGPYTDKLIF. The CDR3 DNA reads as TGTGCTCTTGGGGGACTCGCCTTCCCGTATGGTCCGTACACCGATAAACTCATCTTT.

With respect to this clone: A far larger clone lies a single base away; this is likely a read error. Other nucleotide sequences in the sample specify the same CDR3. This chain links TRDV1 with TRDJ1; TRDD3 aligns across 11 bases. TCRdb supplies no J gene; here it was assigned by aligning the nucleotide sequence to germline. CDR1 TSWWSYY and CDR2 QGS come from the germline V gene. The CDR3 sequence is 22 residues long. CDR3 sequence (DNA): TGTGCTCTGGGGGATTCTTCCTTCCTCGGAAGAGTGTGGGGGATACGCACCGATAAACTCATCTTT. This translates into CALGDSSFLGRVWGIRTDKLIF.

As for this clone: At one end, the junction sequence differs from germline, possibly due to a read error. The chain couples TRDV1 to TRDJ1, with 10 bases fitting TRDD3. TCRdb gives no J gene; it was assigned here by matching the DNA to germline. In germline, CDR1 is TSWWSYY, CDR2 QGS. This CDR3 has 15 residues. The CDR3 spells CSVSAYWGIPDKLIF. CDR3 nucleotide sequence: TGCTCTGTGAGTGCCTACTGGGGGATCCCCGATAAACTCATCTTT.

This clone was counted ten times or more. Being one base from a much bigger clone, this may be a read error. This chain connects TRDV1 to TRDJ1; D call uncertain. Germline V CDR1 and CDR2: TSWWSYY, QGS. V was clipped by 5 bases and J by 1 base, with 17 bases between them. This CDR3 comprises 16 residues. For the CDR3, the DNA is TGTGCTCTTGGGAATAAAAACAGGGAAGTCACCGATAAACTCATCTTT. Its protein is CALGNKNREVTDKLIF.

This clone has ten or more counts. This sequence is one base from a far larger clone and is likely a read error. The sample contains more than one DNA sequence encoding this CDR3. The J gene is TRDJ1, the V gene TRDV1, with TRDD3 matching 11 bases. The V segment lost 2 bases and the J segment 10 bases; nucleotides outside the gene matches: 12. The CDR3 length is 16 residues. Per germline, CDR1 TSWWSYY and CDR2 QGS. The DNA for the CDR3 is TGTGCTCTTGGGGAATTGGCCCTGCTGGGGGATACAAGACTCATCTTT. The encoded protein is CALGELALLGDTRLIF.

Worth noting for this clone: For this DNA, TCRdb reports the protein of a much larger clone, which diverges at residue 18, most likely from a read error; the protein presented here is translated directly from the DNA. This chain joins TRDV1 and TRDJ1; 11 bases map to TRDD3. Germline CDR1 reads TSWWSYY; CDR2 reads QGS. CDR3 length equals 24 residues. V trimming: 0 bases; J trimming: 1 base; junction bases outside the gene matches: 25. The CDR3 nucleotides are TGTGCTCTTGGGGAACTCAGATCCTACCTCCTTCGTACTGGGGGATATATCCCCACCGATAAACTCATCTTT. Translation gives CALGELRSYLLRTGGYIPTDKLIF.

This clone was observed a few times. The protein in TCRdb stems from a much larger clone and differs at residue 5 from this DNA's translation, likely a read error; here the protein is translated from the DNA. This sequence joins TRDV2 and TRDJ1; 12 bases match TRDD3. Here the J gene was assigned by germline matching of the DNA, as TCRdb has none. The length of the CDR3 is 17 residues. The germline V gene encodes CDR1 GEAIGNYY and CDR2 EKD. With 3 bases clipped from V and 0 bases from J, the junction kept 7 bases outside the gene matches. In nucleotides, the CDR3 is TGTGCCTGTGACCTAGTACTGGGGGATACCTACACCGATAAACTCATCTTT. Its protein product is CACDLVLGDTYTDKLIF.

In this sample, this clone is medium-sized. The sample contains more than one DNA sequence encoding this CDR3. The V call is TRDV1, the J call TRDJ1; 8 bases map to TRDD3. The trim removed 9 bases at V and 3 bases at J, leaving 24 bases unmatched. Germline values: CDR1 TSWWSYY, CDR2 QGS. The CDR3 loop spans 19 amino acids. In DNA, the CDR3 is TGTGCTCTCCGGGCCGTTCGATCCGTACTGGGGGTAGGCCCCGATAAACTCATCTTT. Its protein product is CALRAVRSVLGVGPDKLIF.

This clone came up a few times. The translation of this DNA and the TCRdb protein of a much larger clone differ at residue 5, probably owing to a read error; the protein shown here is translated from the DNA. This rearrangement joins TRDV1 to TRDJ1; no definite D call. No J gene is reported in TCRdb; it was inferred here by comparing the DNA with germline. Germline CDR1 reads TSWWSYY; CDR2 reads QGS. The CDR3 covers 16 residues. Trimming cost V 4 bases and J 4 bases, with 19 bases left between them. CDR3 coding DNA: TGTGCTCTTGGGGGTCCTCTACTTACGGGGCTCGATAAACTCATCTTT. This sequence encodes CALGGPLLTGLDKLIF.

This clone was seen a few times. Since a far larger clone is one base different, this is likely a read error. The chain employs TRDV1 and TRDJ2; 9 positions agree with TRDD3. Here the J gene came from matching the DNA to germline, since TCRdb omits it. The length of the CDR3 is 19 residues. The germline V gene has CDR1 TSWWSYY and CDR2 QGS. The V segment lost 0 bases and the J segment 5 bases; nucleotides outside the gene matches: 13. The chain's CDR3 is CALGELDRPGDTVTAQLFF. CDR3 nucleotide sequence: TGTGCTCTTGGGGAACTAGATCGTCCTGGGGATACGGTCACAGCACAACTCTTCTTT.

Notes on this clone: The protein TCRdb lists belongs to a much larger clone and differs from this DNA's translation at residue 4, which points to a read error; the protein shown is made from the DNA. The chain couples TRDV1 to TRDJ1, with 10 bases that match TRDD3. Because TCRdb records no J gene, it was assigned here through a match of the DNA to germline. The CDR3 totals 18 residues. Trimming cost V 9 bases and J 0 bases; bases outside gene matches: 16. In germline, CDR1 is TSWWSYY, CDR2 QGS. In DNA form, the CDR3 reads TGTGCTCTCCCACCGTCCTACGGGGGATACGGGTACACCGATAAACTCATCTTT. Translating it yields CALPPSYGGYGYTDKLIF.

This clone appeared a few times. The protein TCRdb gives is from a much larger clone and does not agree with this DNA's translation at residue 5, likely a read error; the protein shown here comes from the DNA. The V gene is TRDV1, the J gene TRDJ1, with no clear D. No J gene is reported in TCRdb; it was inferred here by comparing the DNA with germline. This CDR3 has 17 amino acids. Germline-derived CDR1 and CDR2 are TSWWSYY and QGS. The V gene lost 5 bases and the J gene lost 0 bases, with 19 bases spanning the gap. Here the CDR3 reads CALGSWRQLVYTDKLIF. CDR3 nucleotides: TGTGCTCTTGGGAGCTGGCGGCAGTTGGTTTACACCGATAAACTCATCTTT.

This clone was seen a handful of times. This likely traces to a read error, being one base from a far larger clone. The sample holds other DNA sequences that translate to the same CDR3. The V gene was identified as TRDV1, while no J gene was called; TRDD3 reflects the table's D call only, with no check against the DNA. CDR3 length: 15 residues. Germline CDR1 is TSWWSYY and CDR2 is QGS. This CDR3 reads CALGELGFLRGGFIF. The CDR3 DNA reads TGTGCTCTTGGGGAGCTCGGTTTCCTACGGGGGGGATTCATCTTT.

Many counts were recorded for this clone. A far bigger clonotype differs at one base, so this is likely a read error. Within the sample, other DNA sequences also encode this same CDR3. The V call is TRDV1, the J call TRDJ3, with D maybe TRDD3 (6 bases). Assignment of the J gene here rests on matching the DNA to germline, because TCRdb gives none. The CDR3 length is 19 residues. The germline V gene has CDR1 TSWWSYY and CDR2 QGS. The CDR3 protein is CALEPSLGGTSWDTRQMFF. CDR3 sequence (DNA): TGTGCTCTCGAACCTTCACTCGGGGGGACATCCTGGGACACCAGACAGATGTTTTTC.

Concerning this clone itself: This sequence is one base from a far larger clone and is likely a read error. The same CDR3 arises from other DNA sequences in this sample as well. The rearrangement uses TRDV1 and TRDJ1, with 8 bases identical to TRDD3. Assignment of the J gene here rests on matching the DNA to germline, because TCRdb gives none. This CDR3 is built from 17 residues. The germline gives CDR1 TSWWSYY, CDR2 QGS. CDR3 protein: CALGEPTVGDDTDKLIF. The CDR3 nucleotides are TGTGCCCTTGGGGAGCCTACGGTGGGGGATGACACCGATAAACTCATCTTT.

This clone showed up just a few times. TCRdb assigns this DNA the protein of a much larger clone, which departs from its translation at residue 5; this likely reflects a read error, and the protein shown comes from translating the DNA. The rearrangement uses TRDV1 and TRDJ1; D is perhaps TRDD3 (5 bases). TCRdb supplies no J gene; here it was assigned by aligning the nucleotide sequence to germline. The CDR3 spans 19 residues. The germline V and J ends were trimmed by 4 bases and 1 base, with 25 bases remaining between them. CDR1 is TSWWSYY, CDR2 QGS, per germline. The CDR3, as DNA: TGTGCTCTTGGGGCTTTACGGCAGGGGGCCCGGAGCTTCACCGATAAACTCATCTTT. The encoded protein is CALGALRQGARSFTDKLIF.

This clone was seen at least ten times. This chain links TRDV1 with TRDJ1; D unresolved. The germline gives CDR1 TSWWSYY, CDR2 QGS. The CDR3 is made up of 18 amino acids. V lost 4 bases and J lost 3, with 24 bases in between. The CDR3 sequence is CALGGRGRRALYADKLIF. CDR3 DNA: TGTGCTCTTGGGGGACGAGGAAGGCGAGCGCTTTACGCCGATAAACTCATCTTT.

A remark on this clone: TCRdb assigns this DNA the protein of a much larger clone, which departs from its translation at residue 7; this likely reflects a read error, and the protein shown comes from translating the DNA. The chain employs TRDV1 and TRDJ1; TRDD3 aligns across 12 bases. TCRdb offers no J gene call, so here the DNA was matched to germline to obtain one. The CDR3 is 24 residues long. The germline gives CDR1 TSWWSYY, CDR2 QGS. J lost 0 bases, V lost 1 base, and 24 bases had no gene match. The CDR3 region is CALGEPPFFCPNWGIPCYTDKLIF. The CDR3 region has the DNA TGTGCTCTTGGGGAACCCCCCTTTTTCTGTCCTAACTGGGGGATACCCTGCTACACCGATAAACTCATCTTT.

The chain joins TRDV1 to TRDJ1; 8 positions match TRDD3. As TCRdb names no J gene, one was assigned here on the basis of a DNA match to germline. Germline CDR1 TSWWSYY, CDR2 QGS. The length of the CDR3 is 16 residues. V dropped 5 bases and J dropped 2; count of bases not matched to a gene: 10. CDR3 sequence (DNA): TGTGCTCTTGGGAATCGAACGCCTGGGGGAACCGATAAACTCATCTTT. It encodes CALGNRTPGGTDKLIF.